This T cell receptor (beta chain) was identified during a study of PD-L1 blockade in urothelial cancer. Study-level results: Below-median pretreatment blood TCR clonality was associated with improved progression-free and overall survival.

The CDR3 contains 14 residues. CDR1 MDHEN and CDR2 SYDVKM come from the germline V gene. V lost 6 bases and J 4 bases, leaving 16 bases between the germline ends. Clones were sequenced by immunoSEQ multiplex PCR, and TCRdb holds only the in-frame ones, with some missing. The sample holds tens of thousands of clones; about 90% are singletons and the top ten take approximately 10%. With respect to this clone: Its cognate antigen is unknown.

Time point defined: peripheral blood 6 weeks after treatment start. Sampling of each patient yielded between 1 and 8 specimens, collected pretreatment and on-treatment. This chain uses TRBV28 with TRBJ2-7, with D possibly being TRBD1 (5 bases). This receptor was identified in a woman in her sixties with urothelial cancer. The sequenced sample was PBMCs, obtained around atezolizumab (anti-PD-L1) treatment. DNA of the CDR3: TGTGCCAGCAGCACAGGAGATGGGGCTTACGAGCAGTACTTC. Translation: CASSTGDGAYEQYF.